This T cell receptor beta chain was found in a study of patients and donors after allogeneic stem cell transplantation. Via MiXCR, TCRdb re-called the RT-PCR reads, giving one row per CDR3 protein. The sample consists of about 960,000 distinct CDR3 sequences, roughly 17% of them appearing once. Germline values: CDR1 LNHDA, CDR2 SQIVND (reference sequence). V dropped 7 bases and J dropped 0 bases, with 15 bases sitting between them. The length of the CDR3 is 15 residues. The sequencing sample was made of blood, either unsorted or a sorted T cell fraction (not recorded which). The clonotype originates from a human donor who was either an allogeneic HSCT recipient or a stem cell or donor lymphocyte infusion donor (not recorded which). It is not recorded whose cells these are; they may come from a transplant donor. J is TRBJ1-2 and V is TRBV19, with D unresolved. This chain's CDR3 is CASTSTRTANYGYTF. As DNA, the CDR3 is TGTGCCAGTACCTCTACTCGGACGGCTAACTATGGCTACACCTTC.